Sequencing of this TCR beta chain was carried out in a study of T cell responses to AZD1222 COVID-19 vaccine. The germline V gene encodes CDR1 SGHDT and CDR2 YYEEEE. Germline trimming cut 4 bases from V and 2 bases from J; bases unmatched to any gene: 5. The CDR3 is 14 residues long. Method: immunoSEQ multiplex PCR; TCRdb's copy keeps in-frame clones and lacks some. The data show 95,000 to 100,000 clones, with around 87% seen just once and 10% held by the top ten. As for this clone: Its antigen remains unidentified.

Study conclusions and caveats: The sample set comprised mostly white British donors with more females, and clonal diversity was possibly underestimated. No repertoire was sampled before or during the peak T cell response, only after it. The study identified only a handful of AZD1222 recipients as seropositive at baseline. With two AZD1222 doses given, Spike-specific TCR breadth and depth both rose.

The V gene is TRBV5-6, the J gene TRBJ2-7; 8 nucleotides agree with TRBD1. The TCR sequence derives from an adult who received the AZD1222 COVID-19 vaccine. The sample consisted of peripheral blood, taken 28 days after the second AZD1222 dose. The CDR3 spells CASSPGQGAYEQYF. The DNA of the CDR3 is TGTGCCAGCAGCCCCGGACAGGGTGCCTACGAGCAGTACTTC.